These T cell receptor beta chains were read from a single sample in a study of cytomegalovirus exposure and HLA in healthy donors. TCRdb's table, derived via immunoSEQ multiplex PCR, lists solely in-frame clones and lacks some. The sample lists 110,000 to 150,000 clones; more than 9.5% were seen once. Sequencing input: PBMCs. The receptors come from a man in his forties or fifties in good health and CMV-seronegative. The CDR3 runs from the conserved cysteine through the conserved F or W. The order of the fields is CDR3 length, D gene, clone size, V gene, J gene, CDR3 protein, CDR3 DNA. A D gene is named only where the DNA matches it firmly. Only part of the rows carry a size: once, few, many, or a class if the clone is expanded.

19	TRBD1	few	TRBV30	TRBJ2-1	CACGQGQRTGHRALDEQFF	TGTGCCTGCGGCCAGGGGCAAAGGACAGGACACAGGGCTTTAGATGAGCAGTTCTTC
16	.	.	TRBV2	TRBJ2-5	CASTIGSLEWKETQYF	TGTGCCAGCACCATAGGCTCGCTGGAGTGGAAAGAGACCCAGTACTTC
14	.	.	TRBV7-8	TRBJ1-3	CASSPQPSGNTIYF	TGTGCCAGCAGCCCACAGCCCTCTGGAAACACCATATATTTT
14	.	.	TRBV18	TRBJ2-7	CASSMDSLLNEQYF	TGTGCCAGCTCAATGGACTCCCTTTTGAACGAGCAGTACTTC
16	.	few	TRBV13	TRBJ2-3	CASSIRGAGRTDTQYF	TGTGCCAGCAGCATCCGGGGGGCAGGGAGAACAGATACGCAGTATTTT
12	TRBD1	few	TRBV4-1	TRBJ1-5	CASGQGREPQHF	TGCGCCAGCGGACAGGGGCGAGAGCCCCAGCATTTT
15	.	many	TRBV6-5	TRBJ1-5	CASSYDHRSNQPQHF	TGTGCCAGCAGTTACGACCACAGAAGCAATCAGCCCCAGCATTTT
15	TRBD1	few	TRBV7-3	TRBJ2-7	CASSPTGDRALEQYF	TGTGCCAGCAGCCCCACGGGGGACAGGGCACTAGAGCAGTACTTC
16	.	.	TRBV15	TRBJ2-5	CATSRPGDISQETQYF	TGTGCCACCAGCAGGCCTGGGGACATTTCCCAAGAGACCCAGTACTTC
10	.	many	TRBV29-1	TRBJ1-1	CSGGGTEAFF	TGCAGCGGGGGGGGGACTGAAGCTTTCTTT
20	TRBD1	.	TRBV4-2	TRBJ1-1	CASSPFPGQGAVGLVTEAFF	TGTGCCAGCAGCCCATTCCCGGGACAGGGGGCAGTCGGGTTAGTCACTGAAGCTTTCTTT
16	.	few	TRBV12-5	TRBJ1-6	CASGPDSSSYNSPLHF	TGTGCTAGTGGACCGGACAGTAGCTCCTATAATTCACCCCTCCACTTT
14	.	few	TRBV6-5	TRBJ1-2	CASSYSRREHGYTF	TGTGCCAGCAGTTACTCGCGGAGGGAGCACGGCTACACCTTC
16	TRBD1	.	TRBV5-5	TRBJ1-2	CASSDPTGEKNYGYTF	TGTGCCAGCAGCGATCCGACAGGGGAGAAAAACTATGGCTACACCTTC
14	TRBD2	.	TRBV2	TRBJ2-1	CASSREASYNEQFF	TGTGCCAGCAGTCGGGAGGCTTCCTACAATGAGCAGTTCTTC
16	TRBD2	few	TRBV9	TRBJ2-1	CASSVRLLAGYNEQFF	TGTGCCAGCAGCGTACGGTTACTAGCGGGGTACAATGAGCAGTTCTTC
14	TRBD1	.	TRBV30	TRBJ1-2	CAWSTTGQGNGYTF	TGTGCCTGGAGTACCACCGGACAGGGAAATGGCTACACCTTC
13	TRBD2	few	TRBV30	TRBJ2-5	CAWTGLAGETQYF	TGTGCCTGGACGGGACTAGCTGGGGAGACCCAGTACTTC
16	TRBD2	.	TRBV28	TRBJ2-3	CASSPGLAGRADTQYF	TGTGCCAGCAGTCCGGGACTAGCGGGGCGGGCAGATACGCAGTATTTT
15	TRBD2	.	TRBV4-1	TRBJ2-7	CASSQGQGLAREQYF	TGCGCCAGCAGCCAAGGACAAGGACTAGCCCGCGAGCAGTACTTC
13	.	few	TRBV27	TRBJ1-2	CASSSGAVGGYTF	TGTGCCAGCAGTTCTGGGGCTGTCGGTGGCTACACCTTC
16	.	.	TRBV5-5	TRBJ1-5	CASSLGPGVGNQPQHF	TGTGCCAGCAGCTTGGGGCCGGGTGTGGGCAATCAGCCCCAGCATTTT
15	.	.	TRBV6-5	TRBJ2-6	CASSYDGAGANVLTF	TGTGCCAGCAGTTACGACGGGGCTGGGGCCAACGTCCTGACTTTC
13	.	.	TRBV5-1	TRBJ1-4	CASRTGPNEKLFF	TGCGCCAGCAGGACAGGACCTAATGAAAAACTGTTTTTT
16	.	.	TRBV11-2	TRBJ2-4	CASSSSVGGAKNIQYF	TGTGCCAGCAGCTCCAGCGTGGGGGGAGCCAAAAACATTCAGTACTTC
21	.	.	TRBV19	TRBJ1-5	CASSILKGGQTNERGNQPQHF	TGTGCCAGTAGTATATTAAAGGGCGGACAGACGAACGAGAGGGGCAATCAGCCCCAGCATTTT
15	TRBD2	few	TRBV5-4	TRBJ2-1	CASSATSGSYNEQFF	TGTGCCAGCAGCGCGACTAGCGGGAGTTACAATGAGCAGTTCTTC
12	.	few	TRBV5-8	TRBJ1-5	CASSFNNQPQHF	TGTGCCAGCAGCTTTAACAATCAGCCCCAGCATTTT
14	.	.	TRBV5-1	TRBJ2-1	CASSLGGDQRRQFF	TGCGCCAGCAGCTTGGGGGGGGACCAGAGACGGCAGTTCTTC
12	.	.	TRBV6-1	TRBJ1-2	CASSTGYYGYTF	TGTGCCAGCAGTACAGGGTATTATGGCTACACCTTC
16	TRBD1	few	TRBV5-1	TRBJ2-7	CASSSNPGTDSYEQYF	TGCGCCAGCAGCTCGAATCCCGGGACAGACTCCTACGAGCAGTACTTC
16	TRBD1	few	TRBV4-1	TRBJ2-2	CASSQESGGRAGELFF	TGCGCCAGCAGCCAAGAGTCAGGGGGCCGAGCCGGGGAGCTGTTTTTT
15	TRBD2	many	TRBV5-6	TRBJ2-1	CASSRGLGPNHEQFF	TGTGCCAGCAGCCGGGGACTAGGGCCCAACCATGAGCAGTTCTTC
17	TRBD2	.	TRBV7-3	TRBJ2-1	CASSLRPRIAGYHEQFF	TGTGCCAGCAGCTTAAGACCCCGGATAGCGGGTTACCATGAGCAGTTCTTC
17	TRBD2	few	TRBV5-1	TRBJ2-3	CASSFPSGGLSTDTQYF	TGCGCCAGCAGCTTCCCCAGCGGGGGCCTTAGCACAGATACGCAGTATTTT
14	.	.	TRBV19	TRBJ1-1	CASSISGKNTEAFF	TGTGCCAGTAGTATTTCGGGGAAAAACACTGAAGCTTTCTTT
15	.	.	TRBV2	TRBJ2-1	CASSVGHSSYNEQFF	TGTGCCAGCAGTGTGGGACACAGCTCCTACAATGAGCAGTTCTTC
12	.	.	TRBV29-1	TRBJ1-4	CSVAQGNEKLFF	TGCAGCGTTGCTCAGGGTAATGAAAAACTGTTTTTT
16	TRBD2	.	TRBV9	TRBJ2-3	CASSPLRGSRTDTQYF	TGTGCCAGCAGCCCACTGCGGGGGAGTCGCACAGATACGCAGTATTTT
12	.	few	TRBV9	TRBJ1-6	CASSKENSPLHF	TGTGCCAGCAGCAAAGAGAATTCACCCCTCCACTTT